Listed below are T cell receptor beta chains from one sample, sequenced in a study of T-cell reconstitution after alpha-beta-depleted transplantation in children. TCRdb independently ran MiXCR on the PCR reads; one entry per CDR3 protein. The repertoire holds about 980,000 distinct CDR3 sequences, with roughly 29% as singletons. Sequenced here: PBMCs, mostly from graft donor cells, sampled 360 days after TCRalphabeta/CD19-depleted stem cell transplant. The receptors derive from a boy younger than two who had a stem cell transplant for SCID, so the T cells may come from the graft donor. Both conserved end residues are part of each CDR3. Fields, in order: V gene, J gene, CDR3 protein.

>TRBV12-3/TRBV12-4|TRBJ2-7
CASSLVQGTAYEQYF
>TRBV7-8|TRBJ2-7
CASSPRGTGIEQYF
>TRBV4-1|TRBJ1-3
CASSQGAWLLAGNTIYF
>TRBV6-1|TRBJ1-1
CASSDHRIKNTEAFF
>TRBV12-3/TRBV12-4|TRBJ1-6
CASSPLLAGLNSPLHF
>TRBV27|TRBJ2-5
CASSLRKGQQFMETQYF
>TRBV6-4|TRBJ2-2
CASSAGVNTGELFF
>TRBV7-8|TRBJ2-3
CASSLELAGGFSTDTQYF
>TRBV5-1|TRBJ2-5
CASSFNVRLGEETQYF
>TRBV5-1|TRBJ1-1
CASSLVGTGVTEAFF
>TRBV24-1|TRBJ2-1
CATSANGRPYNEQFF
>TRBV9|TRBJ2-5
CASSVTSLQETQYF
>TRBV3-1|TRBJ2-1
CASSHNRKRGGLNEQFF
>TRBV24-1|TRBJ2-1
CATSEGGLPNEQFF
>TRBV10-3|TRBJ1-2
CAISTDSNYGYTF
>TRBV18|TRBJ2-7
CASSPDREIYEQYF
>TRBV10-2|TRBJ2-1
CASSEATSGAVSYNEQFF
>TRBV29-1|TRBJ2-7
CSVELGRGSSYEQYF
>TRBV9|TRBJ2-5
CASSAGVGGQETQYF
>TRBV5-6|TRBJ2-7
CASSPGSGGYSYEQYF
>TRBV28|TRBJ1-5
CASTPTGGSGQPQHF
>TRBV7-9|TRBJ2-7
CASSPSMGRANDEQYF
>TRBV4-2|TRBJ2-2
CASSQDQRGAGELFF
>TRBV18|TRBJ2-3
CASSPQSFSGTDTQYF
>TRBV5-1|TRBJ2-5
CATQFGAGGGETQYF
>TRBV5-1|TRBJ2-3
CASRLEPGLAVDTQYF
>TRBV7-3|TRBJ2-6
CASSLKAGGVVAPGANVLTF
>TRBV4-1|TRBJ2-7
CASSRKSGPPYEQYF
>TRBV27|TRBJ2-1
CASSPRRGSYNEQFF
>TRBV29-1|TRBJ2-3
CSDGGRADTQYF
>TRBV20-1|TRBJ1-1
CSARGARSLNTEAFF
>TRBV2|TRBJ2-5
CASSEVGGAGETQYF
>TRBV28|TRBJ2-2
CASSLFVAGELFF
>TRBV5-1|TRBJ2-2
CASSLTTGYGTGELFF
>TRBV7-2|TRBJ2-2
CASSLLVGANTGELFF
>TRBV10-3|TRBJ2-7
CAISADRGFYEQYF
>TRBV12-3/TRBV12-4|TRBJ2-4
CASSLVDKNIQYF
>TRBV7-9|TRBJ2-7
CASNSPGYHEQYF
>TRBV24-1|TRBJ2-1
CATSDAQDLRSYNEKFF
>TRBV2|TRBJ2-7
CASSDMRPKTSYEQYF
>TRBV29-1|TRBJ1-2
CSVVDWNYGYTF
>TRBV6-1|TRBJ2-7
CASSLRGGGSNLRYYEQYF
>TRBV28|TRBJ1-5
CASSQSYNQPQHF
>TRBV5-1|TRBJ2-3
CASSSWTSGTDTQYF
>TRBV4-1|TRBJ1-5
CASSQDTQSYNQPQHF
>TRBV5-1|TRBJ2-7
CASSLAGGHTYEQYF
>TRBV7-8|TRBJ2-7
CASLDGTGWGEQYF
>TRBV4-3|TRBJ2-7
CASSQDRVAGIQQYF
>TRBV28|TRBJ2-1
CASSFVTQPSYNEQFF